This TCR beta chain was identified during a study of T cells in Graves' hyperthyroidism and ophthalmopathy. The table lists this clonotype with many counts. Amplified TCR beta CDR3 regions derived from RNA transcripts. HTBI primers drove first-round RT-PCR of the TCR CDR3. TCRdb called the multiplex PCR reads again in MiXCR, with one record for every CDR3 protein. This table holds about 180,000 distinct CDR3 sequences, about a sixth found once. The CDR3 is 16 amino acids. Per germline, CDR1 MNHNY and CDR2 SVGAGI (reference sequence). The germline V and J ends were trimmed by 0 bases and 2 bases, with 13 bases remaining between them.

The receptor was isolated from a woman aged 50 to 65 with Graves' hyperthyroidism. The source material was blood. The V call is TRBV6-6, the J call TRBJ1-2; D perhaps matches TRBD1 (5 bases). CDR3: CASSYSSRGANYGYTF. CDR3 coding DNA: TGTGCCAGCAGTTACTCATCGCGGGGCGCCAACTATGGCTACACCTTC.